This record concerns one TCR beta chain sequence. The sample is drawn from a study of blood T cell repertoires in COVID-19. Germline loops: CDR1 SGHVS, CDR2 FNYEAQ. The J segment lost 2 bases and the V segment lost 3 bases, leaving 3 bases of the junction unmatched. The CDR3 loop spans 15 amino acids. Clones were read by immunoSEQ multiplex PCR, and TCRdb kept only the in-frame ones, dropping some. The table has about 170,000 clones, roughly 84% seen once. The source of this sequence is a human donor with acute COVID-19. The donor label of this sample is uncertain. The chain carries TRBV7-6 and TRBJ2-3; 9 bases are a match to TRBD1. The sample taken for sequencing was PBMCs or T cells enriched from blood (not recorded which). CDR3 DNA sequence: TGTGCCAGCAGCTTCGGGACAGGGCCCACAGATACGCAGTATTTT. It is translated as CASSFGTGPTDTQYF.